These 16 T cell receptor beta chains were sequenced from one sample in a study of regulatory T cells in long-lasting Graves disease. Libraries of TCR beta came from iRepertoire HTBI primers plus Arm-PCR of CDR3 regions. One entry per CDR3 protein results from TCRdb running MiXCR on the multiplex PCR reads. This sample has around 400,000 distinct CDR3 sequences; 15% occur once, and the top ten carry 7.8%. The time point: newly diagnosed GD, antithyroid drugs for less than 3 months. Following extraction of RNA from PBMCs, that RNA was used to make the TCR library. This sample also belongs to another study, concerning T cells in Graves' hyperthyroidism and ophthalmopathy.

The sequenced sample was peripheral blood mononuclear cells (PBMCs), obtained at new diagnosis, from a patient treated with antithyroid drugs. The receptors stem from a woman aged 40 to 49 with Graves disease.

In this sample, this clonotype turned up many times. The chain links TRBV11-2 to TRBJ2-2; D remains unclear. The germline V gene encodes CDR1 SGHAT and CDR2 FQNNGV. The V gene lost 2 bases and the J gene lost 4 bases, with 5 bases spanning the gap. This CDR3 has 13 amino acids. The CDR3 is CASSLTATGELFF. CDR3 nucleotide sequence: TGTGCCAGCAGCTTAACGGCCACCGGGGAGCTGTTTTTT.

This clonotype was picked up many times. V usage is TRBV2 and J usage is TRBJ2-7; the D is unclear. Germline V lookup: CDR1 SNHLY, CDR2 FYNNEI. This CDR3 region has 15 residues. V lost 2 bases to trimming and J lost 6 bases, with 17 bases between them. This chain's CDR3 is CASSESPGLGLEQYF. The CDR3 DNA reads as TGTGCCAGCAGTGAATCCCCGGGCCTAGGGCTCGAGCAGTACTTC.

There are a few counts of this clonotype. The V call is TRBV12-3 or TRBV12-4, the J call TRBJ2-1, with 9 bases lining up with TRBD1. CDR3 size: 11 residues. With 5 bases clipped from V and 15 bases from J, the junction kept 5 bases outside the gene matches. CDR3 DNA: TGTGCCAGCAGTCCCGGGACAGGGTGGTTCTTC. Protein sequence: CASSPGTGWFF.

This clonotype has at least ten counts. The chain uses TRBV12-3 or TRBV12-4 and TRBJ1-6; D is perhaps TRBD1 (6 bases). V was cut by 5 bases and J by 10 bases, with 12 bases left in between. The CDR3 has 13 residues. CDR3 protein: CASSQRGLSPLHF. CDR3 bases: TGTGCCAGCAGTCAAAGGGGGTTATCACCCCTCCACTTT.

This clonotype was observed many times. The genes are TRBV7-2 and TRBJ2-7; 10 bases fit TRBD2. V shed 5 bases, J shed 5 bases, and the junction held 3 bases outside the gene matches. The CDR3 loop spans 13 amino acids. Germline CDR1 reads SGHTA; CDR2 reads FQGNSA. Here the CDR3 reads CASSPGLANEQYF. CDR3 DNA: TGTGCCAGCAGCCCGGGACTAGCGAACGAGCAGTACTTC.

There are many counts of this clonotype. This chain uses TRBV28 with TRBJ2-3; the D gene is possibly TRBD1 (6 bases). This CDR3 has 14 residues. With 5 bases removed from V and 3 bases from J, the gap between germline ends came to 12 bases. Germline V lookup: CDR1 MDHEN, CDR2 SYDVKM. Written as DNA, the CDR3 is TGTGCCAGCAGTAAGGCCAGGGGAACAGATACGCAGTATTTT. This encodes CASSKARGTDTQYF.

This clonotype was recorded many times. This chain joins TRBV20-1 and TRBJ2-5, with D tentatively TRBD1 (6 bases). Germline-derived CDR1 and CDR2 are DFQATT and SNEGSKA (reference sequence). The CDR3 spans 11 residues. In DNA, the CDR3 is TGCAGCGGACAGATACAAGAGACCCAGTACTTC. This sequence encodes CSGQIQETQYF.

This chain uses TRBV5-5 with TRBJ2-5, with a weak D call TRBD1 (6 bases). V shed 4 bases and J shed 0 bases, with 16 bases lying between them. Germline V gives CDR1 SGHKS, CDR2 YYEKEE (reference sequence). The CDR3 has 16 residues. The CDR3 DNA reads TGTGCCAGCAGCCCTGGCAGGGGCGAGTACCAAGAGACCCAGTACTTC. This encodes CASSPGRGEYQETQYF.

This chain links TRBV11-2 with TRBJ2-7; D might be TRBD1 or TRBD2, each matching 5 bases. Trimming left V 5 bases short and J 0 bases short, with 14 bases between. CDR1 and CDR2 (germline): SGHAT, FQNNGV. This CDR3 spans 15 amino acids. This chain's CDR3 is CASSPRDGSSYEQYF. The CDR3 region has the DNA TGTGCCAGCAGCCCAAGGGACGGAAGCTCCTACGAGCAGTACTTC.

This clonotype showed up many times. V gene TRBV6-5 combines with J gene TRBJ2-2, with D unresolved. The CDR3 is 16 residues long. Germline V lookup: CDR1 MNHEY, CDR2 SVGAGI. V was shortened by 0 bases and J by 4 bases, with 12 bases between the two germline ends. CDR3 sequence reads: CASSYSLQTLTGELFF. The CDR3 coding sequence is TGTGCCAGCAGTTACTCGTTACAGACTCTCACCGGGGAGCTGTTTTTT.

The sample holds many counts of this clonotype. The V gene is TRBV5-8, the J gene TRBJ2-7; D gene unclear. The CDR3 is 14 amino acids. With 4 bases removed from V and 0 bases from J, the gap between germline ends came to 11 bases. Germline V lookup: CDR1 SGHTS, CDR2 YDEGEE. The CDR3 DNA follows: TGTGCCAGCAGCCGCACGAGAAGCTCCTACGAGCAGTACTTC. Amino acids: CASSRTRSSYEQYF.

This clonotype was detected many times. CDR3 DNA: TGTGCCAGCAGCTTTGTGGGGGTTAATGAGCAGTTCTTC. It encodes CASSFVGVNEQFF. V usage is TRBV11-3 and J usage is TRBJ2-1; the D call may be TRBD1 or TRBD2 (5 bases each). The CDR3 covers 13 residues. Trimming cost V 3 bases and J 7 bases, with 10 bases left between them. Germline V gives CDR1 SGHNT, CDR2 YENEEA.

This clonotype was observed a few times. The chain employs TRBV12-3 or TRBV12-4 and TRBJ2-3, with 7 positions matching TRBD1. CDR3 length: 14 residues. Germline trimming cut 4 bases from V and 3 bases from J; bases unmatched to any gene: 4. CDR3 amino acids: CASSSPGGTDTQYF. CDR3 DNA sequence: TGTGCCAGCAGTTCCCCAGGGGGAACAGATACGCAGTATTTT.

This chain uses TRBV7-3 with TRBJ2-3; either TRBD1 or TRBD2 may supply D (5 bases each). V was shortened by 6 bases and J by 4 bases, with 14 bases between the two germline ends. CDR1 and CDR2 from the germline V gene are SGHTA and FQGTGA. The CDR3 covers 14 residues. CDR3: CASREGRVADTQYF. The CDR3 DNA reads TGTGCCAGCAGAGAGGGCAGGGTAGCAGATACGCAGTATTTT.

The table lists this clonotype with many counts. CDR3 nucleotide sequence: TGTGCCAGCAGTTTTTCTAGCGGGAGCTCCCTGGCCGGGGAGCTGTTTTTT. Protein sequence: CASSFSSGSSLAGELFF. This chain uses TRBV27 with TRBJ2-2; 10 nucleotides line up with TRBD2. This CDR3 contains 17 residues. After removal of 3 bases from V and 6 bases from J, the junction contained 10 bases not matched to a gene. Germline V gene data show CDR1 as MNHEY and CDR2 as SMNVEV (reference sequence).

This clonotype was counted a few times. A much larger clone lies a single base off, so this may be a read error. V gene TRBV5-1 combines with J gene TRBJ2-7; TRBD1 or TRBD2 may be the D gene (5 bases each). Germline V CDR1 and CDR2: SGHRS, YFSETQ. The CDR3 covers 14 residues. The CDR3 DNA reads TGCGCCAGCGTTCGGGACCCTCACACCTACGAGCGGTACTTC. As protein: CASVRDPHTYERYF.